What follows are 22 T cell receptor beta chains derived from one specimen sequenced in a study of radiotherapy plus CTLA-4 blockade in lung cancer (dated by TCRdb to the late 2010s). Libraries came from the immunoSEQ multiplex PCR assay. TCRdb retrieved this table from immuneACCESS and kept in-frame rearrangements only. Not all clones are present; in checked studies, unresolved V genes account for under half, and no reason is known for the remainder. In all, the sample holds roughly 46,000 clones, and approximately 76% of those were seen once. More than 6.5% of the sample belongs to the ten largest clones. The sample was peripheral blood, taken from a patient treated with radiotherapy plus ipilimumab. Every receptor here comes from a human donor with non-small cell lung cancer who had stable disease on radiotherapy plus ipilimumab.

The chain uses TRBV7-3 and TRBJ2-1; 8 bases map to TRBD2. The junction had 6 bases not matched to a gene; V was cut back by 2 bases and J by 3 bases. The CDR3 sequence is 16 residues long. Germline CDR1 is SGHTA and CDR2 is FQGTGA. CDR3 sequence (DNA): TGTGCCAGCAGCTTAGCGGGGGGATTCGGCTACAATGAGCAGTTCTTC. It codes for CASSLAGGFGYNEQFF.

This rearrangement joins TRBV7-9 to TRBJ1-6; the match to TRBD1 covers 7 bases. There are 16 residues in the CDR3. Germline loops: CDR1 SEHNR, CDR2 FQNEAQ (reference sequence). V lost 3 bases, J lost 6 bases, and 8 bases stayed unmatched. The DNA for the CDR3 is TGTGCCAGCAGCTTCTGGACAGGAGGGATTAATTCACCCCTCCACTTT. Protein sequence: CASSFWTGGINSPLHF.

This clone occurred a few times. The genes are TRBV7-9 and TRBJ1-3; tentative D call: TRBD1 (5 bases). Germline lookup yields CDR1 SEHNR and CDR2 FQNEAQ (reference sequence). The CDR3 loop spans 14 amino acids. The V and J ends lost 1 base and 4 bases respectively, with 8 bases between them. The CDR3 DNA reads TGTGCCAGCAGCTTAGGGACATCGGGAAACACCATATATTTT. Amino acids: CASSLGTSGNTIYF.

The genes are TRBV6-5 and TRBJ2-7, with 8 bases fitting TRBD1. This CDR3 is 15 amino acids long. Losses at the gene ends were 2 bases for V and 4 bases for J; bases not matched to a gene: 7. From germline, CDR1 is MNHEY and CDR2 SVGAGI. Here the CDR3 DNA reads TGTGCCAGCAGTTACGGCAGGGGGCGATCTTACGAGCAGTACTTC. Translated, it gives CASSYGRGRSYEQYF.

V and J are TRBV25-1 and TRBJ2-3, with 14 bases lining up with TRBD2. The V segment lost 2 bases and the J segment 4 bases; nucleotides outside the gene matches: 8. Per the germline V gene, CDR1 is MGHDK and CDR2 is SYGVNS. The CDR3 loop spans 18 amino acids. The CDR3 sequence: CASSEETSGGAGADTQYF. In DNA form, the CDR3 reads TGTGCCAGCAGTGAAGAGACTAGCGGGGGGGCCGGTGCAGATACGCAGTATTTT. The entire variable domain, with the rest obtained from reference TRBV25-1 and TRBJ2-3, is as follows: EADIYQTPRYLVIGTGKKITLECSQTMGHDKMYWYQQDPGMELHLIHYSYGVNSTEKGDLSSESTVSRIRTEHFPLTLESARPSHTSQYLCASSEETSGGAGADTQYFGPGTRLTVL.

V is TRBV7-3 and J is TRBJ1-1; D is ambiguous. The CDR3 spans 13 residues. The germline V and J ends were trimmed by 2 bases and 1 base, with 5 bases remaining between them. Looked up from germline, CDR1 is SGHTA and CDR2 is FQGTGA. The CDR3, as DNA: TGTGCCAGCAGCTTATTAACGAACACTGAAGCTTTCTTT. It codes for CASSLLTNTEAFF.

This chain connects TRBV19 to TRBJ2-3; a weak D match, TRBD2 (6 bases). Germline CDR1 LNHDA, CDR2 SQIVND (reference sequence). This CDR3 is 11 amino acids long. V lost 9 bases and J 6 bases, leaving 10 bases between the germline ends. CDR3 nucleotide sequence: TGTGCCAGCAGGGACTCGGATACGCAGTATTTT. It encodes CASRDSDTQYF.

The genes are TRBV19 and TRBJ1-3; D possibly corresponds to TRBD1 (6 bases). Trimming took 6 bases from V and 4 from J, leaving 13 bases between them. The CDR3 has 14 amino acids. In germline, CDR1 is LNHDA, CDR2 SQIVND (reference sequence). The DNA for the CDR3 is TGTGCCAGTAGCCTCCGGACAGAAGGAAACACCATATATTTT. Its translation is CASSLRTEGNTIYF.

In DNA, the CDR3 is TGTGCCAGCTCACCCGGGCGGCAGAATAATGAAAAACTGTTTTTT. This translates into CASSPGRQNNEKLFF. The chain has TRBV18 and TRBJ1-4; the D is unclear. Trimming took off 3 bases at V and 4 bases at J, with 12 bases between the two ends. This CDR3 region has 15 residues. Germline values: CDR1 KGHSH, CDR2 LQKENI.

This chain connects TRBV19 to TRBJ1-1, with D possibly TRBD1 on 5 matching bases. Germline loops: CDR1 LNHDA, CDR2 SQIVND (reference sequence). This CDR3 contains 15 residues. The ends were cut back, 3 bases at V and 3 bases at J, with 14 bases in the middle. CDR3 nucleotides: TGTGCCAGTAGTATGTCCACGCAGGGAGACACTGAAGCTTTCTTT. This gives the protein CASSMSTQGDTEAFF.

The chain is built from TRBV19 and TRBJ1-2, with D tentatively TRBD1 (6 bases). In germline, CDR1 is LNHDA, CDR2 SQIVND (reference sequence). Trimming shortened V by 6 bases and J by 3 bases, and 20 bases separated the two germline ends. This CDR3 spans 16 amino acids. CDR3 nucleotide sequence: TGTGCCAGTAGCCAAGCGGGGCAGGGGCACTACTATGGCTACACCTTC. Residues: CASSQAGQGHYYGYTF.

The CDR3 loop reads CAWSELAGGPDEQFF. For the CDR3, the DNA is TGTGCCTGGAGTGAATTAGCGGGGGGGCCTGACGAGCAGTTCTTC. The genes are TRBV30 and TRBJ2-1; 11 bases are shared with TRBD2. The germline V gene encodes CDR1 GTSNPN and CDR2 SVGIG (reference sequence). The CDR3 has 15 residues. The junction had 9 bases not matched to a gene; V was cut back by 1 base and J by 10 bases.

A few counts support this clone. This chain uses TRBV7-6 with TRBJ2-3; perhaps TRBD1 as D (8 bases). Deletions cut 5 bases from V and 6 bases from J, with 18 bases between. CDR3 size: 15 residues. Germline V CDR1 and CDR2: SGHVS, FNYEAQ. CDR3 sequence reads: CASSPQGGARDTQYF. CDR3 in DNA: TGTGCCAGCAGCCCACAGGGGGGGGCCCGGGATACGCAGTATTTT. Looking up the rest from reference TRBV7-6 and TRBJ2-3 gives the full variable domain: GAGVSQSPRYKVTKRGQDVALRCDPISGHVSLYWYRQALGQGPEFLTYFNYEAQQDKSGLPNDRFSAERPEGSISTLTIQRTEQRDSAMYRCASSPQGGARDTQYFGPGTRLTVL.

By share of the sample, this clone is medium-sized. This chain joins TRBV5-6 and TRBJ2-7; TRBD1 matches 8 bases. The CDR3 covers 12 residues. The ends lost 4 bases at V and 5 bases at J; junction bases unmatched: 2. The germline CDR1 and CDR2 sequences are SGHDT and YYEEEE. This CDR3 is CASSPGQDEQYF. The CDR3 coding sequence is TGTGCCAGCAGCCCGGGACAGGACGAGCAGTACTTC.

This chain links TRBV7-8 with TRBJ1-2; D is undetermined. Germline V lookup: CDR1 SGHVS, CDR2 FQNEAQ. This CDR3 contains 16 residues. Trimming cost V 4 bases and J 0 bases, with 15 bases left between them. The chain's CDR3 is CASSWPQDGANYGYTF. CDR3 DNA sequence: TGTGCCAGCAGCTGGCCTCAGGACGGAGCTAACTATGGCTACACCTTC. The full variable domain, rest sourced from reference TRBV7-8 and TRBJ1-2, is GAGVSQSPRYKVAKRGQDVALRCDPISGHVSLFWYQQALGQGPEFLTYFQNEAQLDKSGLPSDRFFAERPEGSVSTLKIQRTQQEDSAVYLCASSWPQDGANYGYTFGSGTRLTVV.

The chain employs TRBV5-5 and TRBJ1-5; D is undetermined. Trimming removed 4 bases at V and 0 bases at J, with 17 bases between. The CDR3 has 17 amino acids. Germline lookup yields CDR1 SGHKS and CDR2 YYEKEE (reference sequence). The CDR3 is CASSPWQTAYSNQPQHF. For the CDR3, the DNA is TGTGCCAGCAGCCCCTGGCAGACCGCATATAGCAATCAGCCCCAGCATTTT.

CDR3 region: CASSQDGFADGYTF. CDR3 bases: TGCGCCAGCAGCCAAGACGGATTTGCCGATGGCTACACCTTC. This chain uses TRBV4-1 with TRBJ1-2; D ambiguous. V was trimmed by 0 bases and J by 6 bases, leaving 11 bases between them. The CDR3 covers 14 residues. From germline, CDR1 is MGHRA and CDR2 YSYEKL.

This chain connects TRBV20-1 to TRBJ2-7; D is unresolved. Germline lookup yields CDR1 DFQATT and CDR2 SNEGSKA (reference sequence). The CDR3 sequence is 11 residues long. Trimming removed 7 bases at V and 2 bases at J, with 9 bases between. The CDR3 region is CSGTDAYEQYF. The CDR3 nucleotides read TGCAGTGGGACGGACGCCTACGAGCAGTACTTC.

V is TRBV7-8 and J is TRBJ1-3, with D possibly being TRBD1 (5 bases). CDR1 is SGHVS, CDR2 FQNEAQ, per germline. This CDR3 has 14 residues. V lost 3 bases to trimming and J lost 4 bases, with 10 bases between them. The CDR3 loop reads CASSLDISGNTIYF. DNA for the CDR3: TGTGCCAGCAGCTTGGACATTTCGGGAAACACCATATATTTT.

This rearrangement joins TRBV7-2 to TRBJ1-2, with D uncertain. The CDR3 runs to 16 residues. V lost 1 base to trimming and J lost 8 bases, with 20 bases between them. The V gene's germline CDR1 is SGHTA and CDR2 FQGNSA. The CDR3 region has the DNA TGTGCCAGCAGCTTAGGGGAGTGGGCGTCTCAGCGGGGCTACACCTTC. Protein sequence: CASSLGEWASQRGYTF.

The rearrangement joins TRBV5-3 to TRBJ2-7, with D possibly being TRBD1 or TRBD2 (5 bases each). TRBV5-3 is known as an ORF, though its function is uncertain. This CDR3 has 14 residues. Deletions cut 2 bases from V and 5 bases from J, with 14 bases between. Here the CDR3 reads CARSFRGPYNEQYV. The CDR3 DNA is TGTGCCAGAAGCTTCCGGGGCCCTTACAACGAGCAGTACGTC.

V is TRBV10-3 and J is TRBJ2-2; 10 bases match TRBD2. Germline-derived CDR1 and CDR2 are ENHRY and SYGVKD. With 0 bases clipped from V and 0 bases from J, the junction kept 1 base outside the gene matches. This CDR3 has 17 residues. CDR3 region: CAISESSGGPNTGELFF. CDR3 sequence (DNA): TGTGCCATCAGTGAGTCTAGCGGGGGGCCGAACACCGGGGAGCTGTTTTTT.